This TCR beta chain was documented in a study of blood T cell repertoires in COVID-19. Study details: Samples of COVID-19 (acute and convalescent) were obtained from the United States, Italy and Spain. T cells, B-cell-depleted T cells, or PBMCs provided the cDNA or gDNA that served as material.

Authors' data handling: Cell counts per sample came from amplifying reference gene primers. The method was immunoSEQ multiplex PCR; TCRdb's version includes in-frame clones alone and lacks a portion of them. V and J calls and clone size follow that table, whereas D and trimming were derived from the DNA. Of tens of thousands of clones listed, about nine tenths are singletons. Germline V CDR1 and CDR2: LNHDA, SQIVND (reference sequence). The V end was cut by 5 bases, the J end by 1 base, with 11 bases between. CDR3 length: 14 residues. The TCR originated in a man between 60 and 70 years old with active COVID-19. The material sequenced was peripheral blood. V usage is TRBV19 and J usage is TRBJ2-5, with D maybe TRBD2 (7 bases). CDR3 nucleotide sequence: TGTGCCAGTAGTGAAGGGGGGGGCCAAGAGACCCAGTACTTC. It codes for CASSEGGGQETQYF.